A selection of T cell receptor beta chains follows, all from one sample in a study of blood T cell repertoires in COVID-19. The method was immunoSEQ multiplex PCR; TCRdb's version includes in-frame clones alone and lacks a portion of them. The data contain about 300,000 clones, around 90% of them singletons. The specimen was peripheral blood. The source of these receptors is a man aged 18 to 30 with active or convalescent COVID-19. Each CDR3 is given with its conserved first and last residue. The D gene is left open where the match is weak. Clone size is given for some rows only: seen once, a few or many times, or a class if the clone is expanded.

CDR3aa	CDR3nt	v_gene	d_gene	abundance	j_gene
CASSFRSGYEQYF	TGTGCCAGCAGTTTTCGGTCAGGCTACGAGCAGTACTTC	TRBV27	-	-	TRBJ2-7
CASSRGGSSAEAFF	TGTGCCAGCAGTCGAGGGGGCAGCTCCGCTGAAGCTTTCTTT	TRBV6-5	TRBD1	once	TRBJ1-1
CATSDGGFPGANVLTF	TGTGCCACCAGTGATGGAGGGTTCCCTGGGGCCAACGTCCTGACTTTC	TRBV24-1	-	once	TRBJ2-6
CASSPLAIGELFF	TGTGCCAGCAGCCCTCTAGCGATCGGGGAGCTGTTTTTT	TRBV7-2	-	-	TRBJ2-2
CATSRDRGGGYNEQFF	TGTGCCACCAGCAGAGATCGCGGCGGGGGCTACAATGAGCAGTTCTTC	TRBV15	TRBD2	-	TRBJ2-1
CASSLGGFDQPQHF	TGCGCCAGCAGCCTCGGGGGGTTCGATCAGCCCCAGCATTTT	TRBV5-1	-	-	TRBJ1-5
CASVPSLLINYGYTF	TGTGCCAGCGTCCCTTCACTCCTTATTAACTATGGCTACACCTTC	TRBV2	-	-	TRBJ1-2
CASSAMSSTGAANEKLFF	TGTGCCAGCTCCGCGATGAGCTCGACAGGGGCAGCTAATGAAAAACTGTTTTTT	TRBV18	TRBD1	few	TRBJ1-4
CASSLAVGPGYGYTF	TGTGCCAGCAGCTTGGCCGTGGGGCCGGGCTATGGCTACACCTTC	TRBV5-5	-	-	TRBJ1-2
CASSRRQGGNEKLFF	TGTGCCAGCAGTAGAAGACAGGGTGGTAATGAAAAACTGTTTTTT	TRBV6-6	TRBD1	once	TRBJ1-4
CASSIGTAINEKLFF	TGTGCCAGCAGCATCGGGACAGCAATCAATGAAAAACTGTTTTTT	TRBV3-1/TRBV3-2	TRBD1	once	TRBJ1-4
CASSPKLFARSSYEQYF	TGTGCCAGCAGTCCCAAACTATTCGCTCGCAGCTCCTACGAGCAGTACTTC	TRBV5-5	-	-	TRBJ2-7
CASSQDMGGSGPAYEQYF	TGTGCCAGCAGCCAAGATATGGGCGGGAGCGGACCTGCCTACGAGCAGTACTTC	TRBV4-2	TRBD2	few	TRBJ2-7